This entry lists 27 T cell receptor beta chains sequenced from one sample in a study of blood T cell repertoires in COVID-19. Clones were read by immunoSEQ multiplex PCR, and TCRdb kept only the in-frame ones, dropping some. The sample contains some 170,000 clones, approximately 88% of which appear only once. The sequencing input was peripheral blood. The receptors shown here come from a woman of 80 years or more with active or convalescent COVID-19.

The chain uses TRBV24-1 and TRBJ2-5; TRBD1 aligns across 7 bases. Germline-derived CDR1 and CDR2 are KGHDR and SFDVKD. The CDR3 sequence is 13 residues long. J was trimmed by 5 bases and V by 4 bases; bases with no gene match: 3. CDR3 sequence reads: CATSEQGKETQYF. The CDR3 coding sequence is TGTGCCACCAGTGAACAGGGGAAGGAGACCCAGTACTTC.

The V call is TRBV21-1, the J call TRBJ1-6; the D call TRBD1 from the table was never checked on the DNA. TRBV21-1 counts as a pseudogene. CDR3 size: 19 residues. CDR3 bases: TGTGCCAGCAGCAAGACCAGATTTGACAGGCGGTCCTATAATTCACCCCTCCACTTT. It specifies CASSKTRFDRRSYNSPLHF.

The V call is TRBV6-5, the J call TRBJ1-6, with D possibly being TRBD1 (6 bases). The germline CDR1 and CDR2 sequences are MNHEY and SVGAGI. The CDR3 loop spans 14 amino acids. V was pared by 7 bases and J by 8 bases, with 15 bases between. The CDR3 DNA reads TGTGCCAGCACGGCAAGACAGGCGGATTCACCCCTCCACTTT. This sequence encodes CASTARQADSPLHF.

V and J are TRBV5-1 and TRBJ2-1; D uncertain. Germline V CDR1 and CDR2: SGHRS, YFSETQ. This CDR3 contains 11 residues. Between the trimmed V and J ends, which lost 0 bases and 8 bases, there was a span of 3 bases. CDR3 in amino acids: CASSLAYEQFF. For the CDR3, the DNA is TGCGCCAGCAGCTTGGCGTATGAGCAGTTCTTC.

The V and J genes are TRBV11-3 and TRBJ1-4; 7 bases align to TRBD1. CDR1 SGHNT and CDR2 YENEEA come from the germline V gene. V dropped 5 bases and J dropped 2; count of bases not matched to a gene: 8. The CDR3 is 16 amino acids. CDR3 sequence: CASSLQGGATNEKLFF. CDR3 DNA sequence: TGTGCCAGCAGCCTCCAGGGGGGCGCGACTAATGAAAAACTGTTTTTT.

CDR3 in amino acids: CTSSQGQGNNEQYF. The CDR3 DNA reads TGCACCAGCAGCCAAGGACAGGGCAATAACGAGCAGTACTTC. The rearrangement joins TRBV1 to TRBJ2-7; the table gives TRBD1 as D, unverified against the DNA. TRBV1 is an annotated pseudogene. The CDR3 is 14 residues long.

The rearrangement links TRBV27 to TRBJ2-3; tentatively, D is TRBD2 (5 bases). Trimming took off 10 bases at V and 0 bases at J, with 14 bases between the two ends. The CDR3 extends over 14 amino acids. Looked up from germline, CDR1 is MNHEY and CDR2 is SMNVEV (reference sequence). This CDR3 reads CATSRAASTDTQYF. CDR3 nucleotides: TGTGCCACCAGCAGAGCGGCTAGCACAGATACGCAGTATTTT.

This clone came up once. CDR3 amino acids: CASSIEGSRGNSPLHF. The CDR3 DNA sequence: TGTGCCAGTAGTATAGAGGGGAGCAGGGGTAATTCACCCCTCCACTTT. The genes are TRBV19 and TRBJ1-6, with D possibly TRBD1 on 6 matching bases. CDR1 LNHDA and CDR2 SQIVND come from the germline V gene (reference sequence). The V gene lost 0 bases and the J gene lost 6 bases, with 12 bases spanning the gap. CDR3 length: 16 residues.

The V and J genes are TRBV27 and TRBJ2-3, with a weak D call TRBD1 (5 bases). The CDR3 contains 14 residues. V lost 4 bases, J lost 1 base, and 9 bases lay in between. CDR1 and CDR2 (germline): MNHEY, SMNVEV (reference sequence). This CDR3 reads CASSSPRGTDTQYF. DNA for the CDR3: TGTGCCAGCAGTTCCCCCAGGGGCACAGATACGCAGTATTTT.

This chain links TRBV5-1 with TRBJ1-2, with a weak D call TRBD1 (5 bases). Germline V CDR1 and CDR2: SGHRS, YFSETQ. The CDR3 spans 14 residues. Trimming cost V 0 bases and J 3 bases, with 9 bases left between them. The CDR3 DNA is TGCGCCAGCAGCTTGGCCGGGGGAGACTATGGCTACACCTTC. Protein: CASSLAGGDYGYTF.

The rearrangement links TRBV7-8 to TRBJ1-1; D not resolved. Between the trimmed V and J ends, which lost 3 bases and 2 bases, there was a span of 7 bases. This CDR3 region has 13 residues. CDR1 and CDR2 from the germline V gene are SGHVS and FQNEAQ. DNA for the CDR3: TGTGCCAGCAGCTTGGCAGAAAACACTGAAGCTTTCTTT. It is translated as CASSLAENTEAFF.

In DNA, the CDR3 is TGCGCCAGCAGCCGGGACGCCTCAGGGGGCATGGGCAATCAGCCCCAGCATTTT. Translating it yields CASSRDASGGMGNQPQHF. The chain links TRBV4-1 to TRBJ1-5; 8 bases line up with TRBD1. CDR1 is MGHRA, CDR2 YSYEKL, per germline. Losses at the gene ends were 4 bases for V and 2 bases for J; bases not matched to a gene: 13. The CDR3 is 18 residues long.

The chain combines TRBV16 with TRBJ1-2; tentative D call: TRBD1 (6 bases). Trimming left V 1 base short and J 4 bases short, with 13 bases between. Germline V gene data show CDR1 as KGHSY and CDR2 as FQNENV. CDR3 length: 15 amino acids. CDR3 sequence reads: CASSQLGGQGYGYTF. The CDR3 nucleotides are TGTGCCAGCAGCCAATTGGGGGGGCAAGGCTATGGCTACACCTTC.

V usage is TRBV6-2 or TRBV6-3 and J usage is TRBJ1-2; the D gene is possibly TRBD1 (5 bases). Germline V gene lookup returns CDR1 MNHEY and CDR2 SVGEGT. V dropped 1 base and J dropped 1 base, with 7 bases sitting between them. The CDR3 is made up of 14 amino acids. CDR3 loop: CASSYWGLNYGYTF. In DNA form, the CDR3 reads TGTGCCAGCAGTTACTGGGGACTTAACTATGGCTACACCTTC.

The chain recombines TRBV25-1 with TRBJ1-4; TRBD1 is a possible D gene (5 bases). Trimming took off 6 bases at V and 3 bases at J, with 8 bases between the two ends. The CDR3 consists of 13 residues. Germline CDR1 and CDR2: MGHDK and SYGVNS. CDR3 region: CASRQAANEKLFF. In DNA, the CDR3 is TGTGCCAGCAGACAGGCCGCTAATGAAAAACTGTTTTTT.

The genes are TRBV7-8 and TRBJ1-1; 7 bases match TRBD1. Germline CDR1 SGHVS, CDR2 FQNEAQ. J was trimmed by 5 bases and V by 5 bases; bases with no gene match: 5. This CDR3 is built from 13 residues. In nucleotides, the CDR3 is TGTGCCAGCAGCCGACAGGGTATGACTGAAGCTTTCTTT. Its protein product is CASSRQGMTEAFF.

V and J are TRBV5-5 and TRBJ1-2; D remains unclear. Germline CDR1 and CDR2: SGHKS and YYEKEE (reference sequence). The CDR3 length is 17 residues. Trimming cost V 0 bases and J 7 bases, with 22 bases left between them. CDR3 nucleotide sequence: TGTGCCAGCAGCTTGGGCCCCTGGGGAGGGTGGGATATTGGCTACACCTTC. Its protein is CASSLGPWGGWDIGYTF.

The V call is TRBV7-3, the J call TRBJ2-5; no reliable D call. Germline V lookup: CDR1 SGHTA, CDR2 FQGTGA. Trimming removed 4 bases from V and 5 bases from J, with 11 bases in between. The CDR3 consists of 13 residues. The CDR3: CASSSAVEETQYF. The CDR3 DNA sequence: TGTGCCAGCAGCTCCGCGGTAGAGGAGACCCAGTACTTC.

This chain links TRBV9 with TRBJ1-2, with D maybe TRBD1 (6 bases). The V and J ends lost 0 bases and 2 bases respectively, with 11 bases between them. This CDR3 comprises 15 residues. Germline V gene lookup returns CDR1 SGDLS and CDR2 YYNGEE. CDR3 nucleotide sequence: TGTGCCAGCAGCGTAGAGGGGGTTCCAAACTATGGCTACACCTTC. This sequence encodes CASSVEGVPNYGYTF.

This clone appeared once. This chain connects TRBV7-2 to TRBJ1-2; D not resolved. This CDR3 comprises 14 residues. In germline, CDR1 is SGHTA, CDR2 FQGNSA. Trimming removed 5 bases from V and 2 bases from J, with 12 bases in between. CDR3: CASSHGRENYGYTF. DNA of the CDR3: TGTGCCAGCAGCCACGGAAGGGAGAACTATGGCTACACCTTC.

V gene TRBV12-5 combines with J gene TRBJ2-6; D unresolved. Germline V gene sequence: CDR1 LGHNT, CDR2 FRNRAP. The CDR3 runs to 17 residues. Trimming removed 1 base from V and 2 bases from J, with 12 bases in between. CDR3 sequence reads: CASGLASGQTGANVLTF. The CDR3 coding sequence is TGTGCTAGTGGTTTGGCGTCTGGGCAAACTGGGGCCAACGTCCTGACTTTC.

The genes are TRBV6-1 and TRBJ2-7; 8 positions agree with TRBD1. The germline V gene has CDR1 MNHNS and CDR2 SASEGT. V lost 3 bases, J lost 9 bases, and 7 bases stayed unmatched. There are 13 residues in the CDR3. CDR3 nucleotide sequence: TGTGCCAGCAGTGACAGGGGGCTCTTAGGGCAGTACTTC. Its protein product is CASSDRGLLGQYF.

The V gene is TRBV11-3, the J gene TRBJ1-1; perhaps TRBD1 as D (6 bases). Between the trimmed V and J ends, which lost 3 bases and 4 bases, there was a span of 12 bases. There are 14 residues in the CDR3. Germline loops: CDR1 SGHNT, CDR2 YENEEA. The CDR3 nucleotides are TGTGCCAGCAGCTTTGAGGGGGTGGGCACTGAAGCTTTCTTT. Translation gives CASSFEGVGTEAFF.

The V gene is TRBV12-3 or TRBV12-4, the J gene TRBJ1-1; 7 bases align to TRBD1. This CDR3 is built from 12 residues. After removal of 5 bases from V and 11 bases from J, the junction contained 8 bases not matched to a gene. CDR3 protein: CASSTDRVRAFF. CDR3 sequence (DNA): TGTGCCAGCAGTACCGACAGGGTTAGGGCTTTCTTT.

The CDR3 protein is CASSEPQVNQPQHF. In DNA form, the CDR3 reads TGTGCCAGCAGTGAACCCCAGGTCAATCAGCCCCAGCATTTT. This chain joins TRBV2 and TRBJ1-5; no firm D call. V dropped 2 bases and J dropped 3 bases, with 8 bases sitting between them. Germline V gene sequence: CDR1 SNHLY, CDR2 FYNNEI. The CDR3 has 14 residues.

This clone was seen a single time. The rearrangement uses TRBV19 and TRBJ1-2, with 9 nucleotides matching TRBD1. CDR3 length: 15 residues. Trimming removed 5 bases from V and 4 bases from J; junction bases left unmatched: 8. Germline V lookup: CDR1 LNHDA, CDR2 SQIVND (reference sequence). For the CDR3, the DNA is TGTGCCAGTAGTCCCCGGGACAGGGTAAGCTATGGCTACACCTTC. Protein product: CASSPRDRVSYGYTF.

Worth noting for this clone: The same CDR3 is also encoded by other DNA sequences in this sample. V is TRBV29-1 and J is TRBJ1-1; D is unclear. This CDR3 comprises 12 residues. V gave up 3 bases and J gave up 1 base, with 6 bases separating them. Germline values: CDR1 SQVTM, CDR2 ANQGSEA. The CDR3 is CSVDRGNTEAFF. CDR3 nucleotide sequence: TGCAGCGTTGATCGCGGGAACACTGAAGCTTTCTTT.